Listed below are T cell receptor beta chains from one sample, sequenced in a study of Ad26.COV2.S vaccination and SARS-CoV-2 variants. Method: immunoSEQ multiplex PCR; TCRdb's copy keeps in-frame clones and lacks some. The sample yields around 300,000 clones, 90% seen once. Sample: peripheral blood, taken in a trial of Ad26.COV2.S vaccine versus placebo. Receptors originate from a person aged 18-65 years who received the Ad26.COV2.S COVID-19 vaccine or a placebo. The CDR3 runs from the conserved cysteine through the conserved F or W. D genes are given only for firm matches. Where a row states a size, it is once, few, many or the class of an expanded clone; other rows omit it.

D	size	V	J	DNA	CDR3
-	-	TRBV18	TRBJ1-4	TGTGCCAGCTCACTCTCCGGTCGGGGGGGTGAAAAACTGTTTTTT	CASSLSGRGGEKLFF
-	-	TRBV7-9	TRBJ1-1	TGTGCCAGCAGCTTTGAGCTCATGAACACTGAAGCTTTCTTT	CASSFELMNTEAFF
-	once	TRBV28	TRBJ1-2	TGTGCCAGCAGCCCGGGGGACATAGGGGACGATGGCTACACCTTC	CASSPGDIGDDGYTF
-	-	TRBV7-9	TRBJ1-2	TGTGCCAGCAGCTCGGAACAGGGAAACTATGGCTACACCTTC	CASSSEQGNYGYTF
TRBD1	-	TRBV6-2/TRBV6-3	TRBJ2-3	TGTGCCAGCAGTCCATGGATCCGGGACAGAAACACAGATACGCAGTATTTT	CASSPWIRDRNTDTQYF
-	-	TRBV25-1	TRBJ1-6	TGTGCCAGCAGTGACCCCGGGTTTTACTCACCCCTCCACTTT	CASSDPGFYSPLHF
-	-	TRBV10-1	TRBJ1-1	TGCGCCAGCAGTGAAACGGGAATGAACACTGAAGCTTTCTTT	CASSETGMNTEAFF
-	-	TRBV6-6	TRBJ2-3	TGTGCCAGCAGTTACTTACTAGCTAGCACAGATACGCAGTATTTT	CASSYLLASTDTQYF
TRBD1	-	TRBV6-5	TRBJ1-5	TGTGCCAGCAGGGCGGACAGGGCGATACCTTCTTTTCAGCATTTT	CASRADRAIPSFQHF
-	-	TRBV5-6	TRBJ2-1	TGTGCCAGCAGTTATTCCAGCTCCTACAATGAGCAGTTCTTC	CASSYSSSYNEQFF
-	-	TRBV5-1	TRBJ1-2	TGCGCCAGCAGCGTCTTGGCCTCTAAGGTCATTACCTTC	CASSVLASKVITF
-	-	TRBV6-6	TRBJ2-5	TGTGCCAGCAGTTACCGGGAAGAAGAGACCCAGTACTTC	CASSYREEETQYF
-	once	TRBV12-5	TRBJ1-5	TGTGCTAGTGCAGGGTCTAGTGTTAGCAATCAGCCCCAGCATTTT	CASAGSSVSNQPQHF